Described below is a single T cell receptor beta chain sequence and its context. Its antigen is currently not known. Base qualities were left out, and no much larger clone turns up one base away. V lost 1 base and J lost 4 bases, and the count of bases not matched to a germline gene is 5. The CDR3 covers 16 residues, taking in both the cysteine and the phenylalanine. The CDR3 DNA has 48 bases and is translated from base 1. The sample comes from a study of CD8 T cells in ankylosing spondylitis (TCRdb year 2017). At the level of the whole study: T cell receptor beta repertoires were profiled in healthy donors and ankylosing spondylitis patients so that disease-linked TCR variants could be found. The full study cohort comprised around 23 ankylosing spondylitis patients and roughly 100 healthy donors. Peripheral blood was sampled, and synovial fluid was also collected from ankylosing spondylitis patients.

Findings and caveats that apply to the study as a whole: According to the report, matched synovial fluid samples from ankylosing spondylitis patients were significantly enriched for the disease-linked clones. A TCR beta motif made up of seven or eight highly homologous amino acid variants appeared to be characteristic of blood from ankylosing spondylitis patients. The disease-linked clones showed a CD8+ phenotype and occurred at relatively low frequencies in peripheral blood. Some of the motif variants had been reported before in the synovial fluid and blood of reactive arthritis patients, a finding that suggests common disease-initiation mechanisms.

TCRdb shows the sequencer as Illumina HiSeq 2500. Quantitative 5'-RACE with molecular barcodes was used to prepare TCR beta libraries. The source study handled its data this way. A new computational method, built on a probabilistic model of VDJ rearrangement, was used to identify disease-linked TCR variants. TCRdb ran its own pipeline on the public reads, namely fastp trimming at Q25 and MiXCR clone calling, and kept in-frame beta chains. Each CDR3 protein gets just one entry, which takes the most common genes and DNA from the rows behind it. It is TCRdb's table, rather than the study itself, that gives the V and J calls and clone size. Across this sample there are 200,000 to 250,000 distinct CDR3 sequences, with about 17% seen only once. The ten largest clones represent 42% of the sample.

This clonotype was sampled from a male donor with ankylosing spondylitis. This sequence uses TRBV12-3 or TRBV12-4 and TRBJ2-5; 11 central nucleotides agree with TRBD2. The sequencing input was blood, either unsorted or a sorted T cell fraction (not recorded which). The DNA sequence is TGTGCCAGCAGTTTAGTTTTAACTAGCGGGAGAGAGACCCAGTACTTC. This codes for CASSLVLTSGRETQYF.